This entry is about one TCR beta chain. Its antigen is undetermined. This entry belongs to a study of graft-versus-host responses after intestinal transplantation. J was trimmed by 0 bases and V by 2 bases; bases with no gene match: 1. CDR3 length: 15 residues. Germline V gene sequence: CDR1 MNHEY, CDR2 SMNVEV (reference sequence). Intraepithelial lymphocytes and lamina propria lymphocytes were released through processing of graft tissue. The assay was immunoSEQ multiplex PCR, and TCRdb's table has in-frame clones only and misses some. The sample records 50,000 to 75,000 clones, roughly nine tenths being singletons. Study-level findings and limits: Individuals carrying graft-donor T cell macrochimerism showed high graft-versus-host to host-versus-graft clonal ratios in allografts.

The sequences come from ileum tissue, collected around 350 days after transplant. This rearrangement joins TRBV27 to TRBJ2-1; 7 bases map to TRBD2. The receptor was isolated from a human patient who received an intestinal transplant, so some T cells may come from the graft donor. The chain's CDR3 is CASSLRGDSYNEQFF. DNA of the CDR3: TGTGCCAGCAGTTTACGGGGGGACTCCTACAATGAGCAGTTCTTC.